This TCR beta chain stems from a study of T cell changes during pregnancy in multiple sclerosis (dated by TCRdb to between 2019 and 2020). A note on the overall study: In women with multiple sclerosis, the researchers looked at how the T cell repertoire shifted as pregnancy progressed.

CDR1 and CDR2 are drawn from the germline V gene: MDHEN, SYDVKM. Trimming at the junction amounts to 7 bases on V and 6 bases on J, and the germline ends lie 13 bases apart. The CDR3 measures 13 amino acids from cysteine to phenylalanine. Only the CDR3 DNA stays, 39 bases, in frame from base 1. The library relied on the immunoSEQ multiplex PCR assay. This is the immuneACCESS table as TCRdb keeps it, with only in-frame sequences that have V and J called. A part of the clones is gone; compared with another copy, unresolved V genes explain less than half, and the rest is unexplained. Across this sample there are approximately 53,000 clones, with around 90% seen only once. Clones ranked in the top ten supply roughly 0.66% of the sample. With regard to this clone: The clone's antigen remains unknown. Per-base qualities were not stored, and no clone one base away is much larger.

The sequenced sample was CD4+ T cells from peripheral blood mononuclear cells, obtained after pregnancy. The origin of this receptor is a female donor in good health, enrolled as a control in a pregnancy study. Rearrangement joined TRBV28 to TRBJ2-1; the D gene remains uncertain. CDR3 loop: CASTLYGLNEQFF. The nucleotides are TGTGCCAGCACTCTATATGGGCTCAATGAGCAGTTCTTC.